One and the same sample provided the 8 T cell receptor beta chains below, sequenced in a study of neurological immune-mediated disorders. TCRdb re-called the 5' RACE reads through MiXCR, storing one row per CDR3 protein. Of about 27,000 distinct CDR3 sequences listed, 3% to 3.5% are singletons. Specimen: PBMCs. The receptor source for this set is a young woman with multiple sclerosis.

This clonotype came up many times. The V and J genes are TRBV5-1 and TRBJ2-1; 11 bases fit TRBD2. Unmatched junction bases numbered 6, after V lost 0 bases and J lost 4 bases. Germline V gene sequence: CDR1 SGHRS, CDR2 YFSETQ. The CDR3 length is 17 residues. CDR3 in DNA: TGCGCCAGCAGCTTGGATAGGCTAGCGGGAGGTTACAATGAGCAGTTCTTC. As protein: CASSLDRLAGGYNEQFF.

This clonotype was recorded many times. V usage is TRBV7-2 and J usage is TRBJ2-5, with 7 positions matching TRBD1. This CDR3 contains 15 residues. V lost 5 bases, J lost 5 bases, and 11 bases stayed unmatched. Germline CDR1 is SGHTA and CDR2 is FQGNSA. CDR3 amino acids: CASSIDRANWETQYF. The CDR3 DNA follows: TGTGCCAGCAGCATCGACAGGGCGAATTGGGAGACCCAGTACTTC.

This clonotype was observed many times. V is TRBV2 and J is TRBJ1-4; D ambiguous. This CDR3 has 12 amino acids. Trimming cost V 8 bases and J 4 bases, with 8 bases left between them. Germline V gives CDR1 SNHLY, CDR2 FYNNEI. Here the CDR3 DNA reads TGTGCCAGCGGCCCGTATAATGAAAAACTGTTTTTT. Its translation is CASGPYNEKLFF.

In the case of this clonotype: A much larger clonotype is one base distant, so this may be a read error. The V and J genes are TRBV12-3 or TRBV12-4 and TRBJ2-1; D is possibly TRBD2 (6 bases). The CDR3 is 15 amino acids. Trimming stripped 6 bases from V and 2 bases from J, with 14 bases between. The CDR3 bases are TGTGCCAGCAGCGCGACTAGGACAACCTACAATGAGCAGTTCTTC. As protein: CASSATRTTYNEQFF.

This clonotype was observed many times. The rearrangement joins TRBV24-1 to TRBJ2-2; D gene uncertain. V was pared by 7 bases and J by 1 base, with 6 bases between. CDR3 length: 13 residues. The germline V gene encodes CDR1 KGHDR and CDR2 SFDVKD. The CDR3 nucleotides read TGTGCCACCAGACCAGGGAACACCGGGGAGCTGTTTTTT. It specifies CATRPGNTGELFF.

This clonotype was found many times. The V gene is TRBV5-1, the J gene TRBJ2-7, with D possibly being TRBD2 (5 bases). The CDR3 is 13 residues long. Per the germline V gene, CDR1 is SGHRS and CDR2 is YFSETQ. The germline V and J ends were trimmed by 4 bases and 2 bases, with 10 bases remaining between them. The CDR3 is CASSPDGTYEQYF. CDR3 nucleotides: TGCGCCAGCAGCCCGGACGGGACCTACGAGCAGTACTTC.

This clonotype was counted many times. The V call is TRBV5-5, the J call TRBJ2-7; the match to TRBD2 covers 7 bases. The ends lost 5 bases at V and 0 bases at J; junction bases unmatched: 8. The CDR3 totals 15 residues. The V gene's germline CDR1 is SGHKS and CDR2 YYEKEE (reference sequence). CDR3 sequence: CASRLPGGGSYEQYF. In DNA form, the CDR3 reads TGTGCCAGCAGACTGCCAGGCGGGGGCTCCTACGAGCAGTACTTC. Full variable domain (missing parts from reference TRBV5-5 and TRBJ2-7): DAGVTQSPTHLIKTRGQQVTLRCSPISGHKSVSWYQQVLGQGPQFIFQYYEKEERGRGNFPDRFSARQFPNYSSELNVNALLLGDSALYLCASRLPGGGSYEQYFGPGTRLTVT.

This clonotype was observed at least ten times. The CDR3 DNA follows: TGTGCCAGCAGTGTACTAGGGAACTCCTACAATGAGCAGTTCTTC. Protein sequence: CASSVLGNSYNEQFF. This chain uses TRBV12-3 or TRBV12-4 with TRBJ2-1; D is possibly TRBD2 (5 bases). Between the trimmed V and J ends, which lost 5 bases and 0 bases, there was a span of 11 bases. This CDR3 region has 15 residues.